Below, 29 T cell receptor beta chains from the same sample are listed, as sequenced in a study of CXCR3-negative and CXCR3-positive naive CD8 T cells. cDNA libraries for TRB were generated by 5' RACE incorporating UMI labels. From its re-call of the 5' RACE reads, TCRdb lists each CDR3 protein once, without DNA. The sample includes 35,000 to 45,000 distinct CDR3 sequences. The sample taken for sequencing was naive CXCR3- CD8+ T cells from blood. Documented subset: CD45RO-CCR7+CD27+CD95- naive CD8+ T cells lacking CXCR3 (TNR3-). Receptor source: a human donor in good health. Some clones in this sample may be carry-over from other donors' samples.

The rearrangement links TRBV20-1 to TRBJ2-1; TCRdb outputs TRBD1, but without DNA this stays unchecked. CDR3 size: 15 residues. Germline-derived CDR1 and CDR2 are DFQATT and SNEGSKA (reference sequence). The CDR3 loop is CSARLMAGDMNEQFF.

The chain links TRBV15 to TRBJ2-1. The germline V gene encodes CDR1 LNHNV and CDR2 YYDKDF (reference sequence). The CDR3 is made up of 14 amino acids. The CDR3 spells CATSSGLTLNEQFF. The variable domain in full, completed from reference TRBV15 and TRBJ2-1, reads DAMVIQNPRYQVTQFGKPVTLSCSQTLNHNVMYWYQQKSSQAPKLLFHYYDKDFNNEADTPDNFQSRRPNTSFCFLDIRSPGLGDTAMYLCATSSGLTLNEQFFGPGTRLTVL.

This sequence joins TRBV7-2 and TRBJ2-7; TCRdb returns TRBD2, unconfirmable since there is no DNA. There are 15 residues in the CDR3. Germline V gives CDR1 SGHTA, CDR2 FQGNSA. This CDR3 reads CASTFLAGEFHEQYF.

The rearrangement links TRBV7-2 to TRBJ2-5. This CDR3 contains 12 residues. Germline-derived CDR1 and CDR2 are SGHTA and FQGNSA. CDR3 region: CASSTLLETQYF.

The chain combines TRBV29-1 with TRBJ2-3; lacking DNA, the TRBD1 call made by TCRdb goes unchecked. The germline CDR1 and CDR2 sequences are SQVTM and ANQGSEA. The length of the CDR3 is 13 residues. CDR3 amino acids: CSVVDRDTDTQYF.

The chain is built from TRBV7-9 and TRBJ2-1; TCRdb calls TRBD1, which cannot be checked without DNA. The CDR3 runs to 16 residues. Germline-derived CDR1 and CDR2 are SEHNR and FQNEAQ (reference sequence). This chain's CDR3 is CASSLLGQAIYNEQFF. The full variable domain, in which reference TRBV7-9 and TRBJ2-1 provide the parts outside the CDR3, is DTGVSQNPRHKITKRGQNVTFRCDPISEHNRLYWYRQTLGQGPEFLTYFQNEAQLEKSRLLSDRFSAERPKGSFSTLEIQRTEQGDSAMYLCASSLLGQAIYNEQFFGPGTRLTVL.

The gene calls are TRBV6-6 and TRBJ2-3; TCRdb returns TRBD2, unconfirmable since there is no DNA. The CDR3 is 16 residues long. Germline V gives CDR1 MNHNY, CDR2 SVGAGI (reference sequence). The CDR3 loop reads CASSYLSSDRTDTQYF.

The CDR3 is CASSIGSTGEQFF. The chain links TRBV19 to TRBJ2-1; no DNA is available, so the TRBD1 call from TCRdb remains unchecked. This CDR3 contains 13 residues. Germline V CDR1 and CDR2: LNHDA, SQIVND (reference sequence).

This chain connects TRBV21-1 to TRBJ2-3; no DNA is available, so the TRBD1 call from TCRdb remains unchecked. TRBV21-1 is a listed pseudogene. This CDR3 has 19 amino acids. CDR3 sequence: CASSKALAGMTGVSDTQYF.

The chain uses TRBV13 and TRBJ1-1. Germline V CDR1 and CDR2: PRHDT, FYEKMQ (reference sequence). The CDR3 extends over 13 amino acids. This CDR3 is CASSLYENTEAFF.

The chain couples TRBV5-6 to TRBJ2-7; TCRdb returns TRBD2, unconfirmable since there is no DNA. Germline V lookup: CDR1 SGHDT, CDR2 YYEEEE. This CDR3 is built from 16 residues. CDR3 region: CASSPFLGESGDEQYF.

The rearrangement uses TRBV18 and TRBJ2-7; TCRdb's D call of TRBD1 is untestable without DNA. Germline values: CDR1 KGHSH, CDR2 LQKENI. This CDR3 comprises 16 residues. CDR3: CASSPDTGAISYEQYF.

This chain links TRBV6-5 with TRBJ1-5; TCRdb's assignment of TRBD1 cannot be checked, as there is no DNA. Germline values: CDR1 MNHEY, CDR2 SVGAGI. This CDR3 comprises 13 residues. CDR3: CASRGTGVQPQHF.

The chain carries TRBV7-2 and TRBJ2-3; checking the TCRdb D call of TRBD1 is not possible without DNA. Germline assignment: CDR1 SGHTA and CDR2 FQGNSA. The CDR3 contains 16 residues. CDR3 amino acids: CASSLVDLGATDTQYF. The whole variable domain, filled in from reference TRBV7-2 and TRBJ2-3, reads GAGVSQSPSNKVTEKGKDVELRCDPISGHTALYWYRQSLGQGLEFLIYFQGNSAPDKSGLPSDRFSAERTGGSVSTLTIQRTQQEDSAVYLCASSLVDLGATDTQYFGPGTRLTVL.

The chain combines TRBV28 with TRBJ2-1; lacking DNA, the TRBD2 call made by TCRdb goes unchecked. Germline V gene lookup returns CDR1 MDHEN and CDR2 SYDVKM. The CDR3 is made up of 16 amino acids. CDR3 amino acids: CASRNPLAGLNNEQFF.

The V call is TRBV6-5, the J call TRBJ2-7; TCRdb selects TRBD1, and the lack of DNA leaves this call unchecked. Germline values: CDR1 MNHEY, CDR2 SVGAGI. CDR3 size: 13 residues. The CDR3 here is CASSYSGAYEQYF.

This sequence joins TRBV12-3 or TRBV12-4 and TRBJ1-2; TCRdb proposes TRBD1, but this gene call is untestable without DNA. This CDR3 is 14 amino acids long. The CDR3 is CASTWGAWGYGYTF.

This chain uses TRBV20-1 with TRBJ1-1; checking the TCRdb D call of TRBD1 is not possible without DNA. The length of the CDR3 is 15 residues. The germline V gene encodes CDR1 DFQATT and CDR2 SNEGSKA (reference sequence). CDR3 region: CSARDPQGMNTEAFF.

The chain joins TRBV28 to TRBJ2-1; TCRdb designates TRBD2, a call that cannot be tested without DNA. The CDR3 length is 13 residues. Germline V gene lookup returns CDR1 MDHEN and CDR2 SYDVKM. The CDR3 protein is CASKVGTSGENFF.

J is TRBJ2-2 and V is TRBV9; TCRdb picks TRBD1, but there is no DNA to check that call. There are 14 residues in the CDR3. Germline V lookup: CDR1 SGDLS, CDR2 YYNGEE. CDR3 sequence: CASSDGTPTGELSF.

The chain joins TRBV19 to TRBJ2-4; the D gene TCRdb calls, TRBD1, cannot be checked with no DNA. CDR3 size: 13 residues. CDR1 and CDR2 (germline): LNHDA, SQIVND (reference sequence). CDR3 amino acids: CASSGQGWNIQYF.

CDR3 in amino acids: CASSPQGAAEAFF. V gene TRBV12-3 or TRBV12-4 combines with J gene TRBJ1-1; the D call from TCRdb, TRBD1, cannot be confirmed without DNA. The length of the CDR3 is 13 residues.

The CDR3 protein is CASSQGHDLTGELFF. The rearrangement uses TRBV13 and TRBJ2-2; TCRdb names TRBD1, which stays unverified in the absence of DNA. Germline CDR1 is PRHDT and CDR2 is FYEKMQ (reference sequence). This CDR3 is 15 amino acids long. The entire variable domain, with the rest obtained from reference TRBV13 and TRBJ2-2, is as follows: AAGVIQSPRHLIKEKRETATLKCYPIPRHDTVYWYQQGPGQDPQFLISFYEKMQSDKGSIPDRFSAQQFSDYHSELNMSSLELGDSALYFCASSQGHDLTGELFFGEGSRLTVL.

CDR3: CASSYSNAGEGYTF. This rearrangement joins TRBV6-5 to TRBJ1-2; TCRdb picks TRBD1, but there is no DNA to check that call. Germline V gene data show CDR1 as MNHEY and CDR2 as SVGAGI. The CDR3 contains 14 residues.

This rearrangement joins TRBV28 to TRBJ2-7; the D call from TCRdb, TRBD2, cannot be confirmed without DNA. Germline V gives CDR1 MDHEN, CDR2 SYDVKM. The CDR3 covers 18 residues. This CDR3 reads CASSLFRITSGGYYEQYF.

Here the CDR3 reads CASSGSTSGGPYEQYF. The chain recombines TRBV6-5 with TRBJ2-7; TCRdb calls TRBD2, which cannot be checked without DNA. The germline CDR1 and CDR2 sequences are MNHEY and SVGAGI. The CDR3 spans 16 residues.

The chain links TRBV30 to TRBJ2-5; the TCRdb D gene call, TRBD2, has no DNA to confirm it. This CDR3 is built from 13 residues. Germline CDR1 reads GTSNPN; CDR2 reads SVGIG (reference sequence). CDR3 sequence: CAWSVLGPGTQYF.

V gene TRBV5-1 combines with J gene TRBJ1-3; the TCRdb call, TRBD1, lacks DNA for checking. This CDR3 is built from 15 residues. Germline assignment: CDR1 SGHRS and CDR2 YFSETQ. The CDR3 loop is CASSEDRGPGNTIYF.

The chain carries TRBV15 and TRBJ2-1; lacking DNA, the TRBD2 call made by TCRdb goes unchecked. The CDR3 loop spans 16 amino acids. The germline V gene has CDR1 LNHNV and CDR2 YYDKDF (reference sequence). The CDR3 spells CATSSPGTSVSGQQFF. The variable domain in full, completed from reference TRBV15 and TRBJ2-1, reads DAMVIQNPRYQVTQFGKPVTLSCSQTLNHNVMYWYQQKSSQAPKLLFHYYDKDFNNEADTPDNFQSRRPNTSFCFLDIRSPGLGDTAMYLCATSSPGTSVSGQQFFGPGTRLTVL.